This TCR beta chain was observed in a study of cytomegalovirus exposure and HLA in healthy donors. Study results and caveats: The study listed some 160 cytomegalovirus-associated TCR beta chains.

Among the approximately 130 subjects of the validation cohort, separate from the roughly 650-subject first cohort, were the donors. TCRdb's copy holds only in-frame clones and misses some; the assay was immunoSEQ multiplex PCR. Here the sample spans roughly 150,000 clones, more than 85% being singletons. About this clone itself: Its antigen is unknown.

The sample taken for sequencing was PBMCs. The TCR originated in a man aged 18 to 35 in good health and CMV-seronegative.

The CDR3 sequence: CSIKQGALETQYF. The CDR3 nucleotides are TGCAGCATAAAACAGGGGGCCCTAGAGACCCAGTACTTC. The V and J genes are TRBV29-1 and TRBJ2-5, with 9 bases aligning to TRBD1. Germline lookup yields CDR1 SQVTM and CDR2 ANQGSEA. Germline trimming cut 8 bases from V and 4 bases from J; bases unmatched to any gene: 8. This CDR3 is built from 13 residues.